Included here is one T cell receptor (beta chain) sequence, with context. Antigen unknown. This specimen belongs to a study of cytomegalovirus exposure and HLA in healthy donors. Study-wide background: Roughly 89 million unique TCR sequences came from HLA-typed donors in an early release. Study-wide results and caveats: Analysis performed later showed TCR beta chains linked to HLA being more clonally expanded than equally common others.

Both 60 Vbeta primers and 13 Jbeta primers went into the PCR. Sequencing used immunoSEQ multiplex PCR; TCRdb keeps in-frame clones, though not all of them. The profile covers approximately 100,000 clones, with less than 80% appearing a single time and 4.1% taken by the ten largest. Input material: PBMCs. The source is a man in his forties or fifties in good health and CMV-seronegative.

CDR3 amino acids: CASSAKGLNNEQFF. For the CDR3, the DNA is TGTGCCAGCAGCGCCAAAGGACTGAACAATGAGCAGTTCTTC. The J gene is TRBJ2-1, the V gene TRBV7-6; D might be TRBD2 (5 bases). This CDR3 contains 14 residues. The germline V gene has CDR1 SGHVS and CDR2 FNYEAQ. With 5 bases removed from V and 5 bases from J, the gap between germline ends came to 13 bases.